This T cell receptor beta chain was observed in a study of response to subunit inactivated influenza vaccine. Germline V gene lookup returns CDR1 SEHNR and CDR2 FQNEAQ (reference sequence). This CDR3 is built from 15 residues. Trimming shortened V by 2 bases and J by 2 bases, and 12 bases separated the two germline ends. On this clonotype itself: Its cognate antigen is unknown.

Findings and caveats of the study: Authors suggested seasonal influenza vaccinations each recruit few new T cells.

TCRdb processed the RT-PCR reads anew with MiXCR; each CDR3 protein has one entry. The sample lists about 520,000 distinct CDR3 sequences, roughly 7.6% occurring once. This chain joins TRBV7-9 and TRBJ1-2; D not certain. The source of this sequence is a man between 45 and 75 years old who received an inactivated influenza vaccine. The sample here was PBMCs from blood, taken roughly 24 months after vaccination. The CDR3 region has the DNA TGTGCCAGCAGCTTACTAAGGCAGCCAAACTATGGCTACACCTTC. Translated, it gives CASSLLRQPNYGYTF.